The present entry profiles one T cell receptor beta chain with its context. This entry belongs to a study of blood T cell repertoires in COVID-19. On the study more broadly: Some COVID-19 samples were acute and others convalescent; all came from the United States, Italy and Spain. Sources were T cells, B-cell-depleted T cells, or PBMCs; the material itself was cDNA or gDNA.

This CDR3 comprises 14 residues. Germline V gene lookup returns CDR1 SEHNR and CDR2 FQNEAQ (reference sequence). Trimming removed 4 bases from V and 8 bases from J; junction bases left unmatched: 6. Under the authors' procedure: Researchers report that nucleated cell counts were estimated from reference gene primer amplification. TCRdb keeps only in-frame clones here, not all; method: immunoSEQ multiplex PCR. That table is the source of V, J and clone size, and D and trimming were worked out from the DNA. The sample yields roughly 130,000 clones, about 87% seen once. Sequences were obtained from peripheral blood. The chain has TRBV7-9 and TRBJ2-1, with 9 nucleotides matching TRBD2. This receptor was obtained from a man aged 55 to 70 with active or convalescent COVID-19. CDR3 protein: CASSSSGTSHEQFF. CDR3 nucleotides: TGTGCCAGCAGCTCCTCCGGGACTAGCCATGAGCAGTTCTTC.